A selection of T cell receptor beta chains follows, all from one sample in a study of T cell responses to AZD1222 COVID-19 vaccine. Assay used: immunoSEQ multiplex PCR; TCRdb lists only in-frame clones, some missing. Altogether under 200,000 clones are present, over 85% being singletons, with the ten largest covering about 3.9%. The material was peripheral blood, obtained on day 0 of AZD1222 vaccination. These receptors were obtained from an adult in good health. The CDR3 runs from the conserved cysteine through the conserved F or W. A D gene is named only where the DNA matches it firmly. Only some rows state a clone size, as once, few, many or a class for expanded clones.

D | J | V | size | DNA | CDR3
. | TRBJ1-6 | TRBV6-5 | . | TGTGCCAGCAGCCCCGTATGGAATTCACCCCTCCACTTT | CASSPVWNSPLHF
TRBD1 | TRBJ2-2 | TRBV5-4 | . | TGTGCCAGCAGAGCCGGGACAGGGCACACCGGGGAGCTGTTTTTT | CASRAGTGHTGELFF
. | TRBJ2-1 | TRBV24-1 | . | TGTGCCACCAGTGGGATAGCGGAGACCTCCTACAATGAGCAGTTCTTC | CATSGIAETSYNEQFF
. | TRBJ1-1 | TRBV19 | . | TGTGCCAGTAGTATTATCGACAGTTCCATGAACACTGAAGCTTTCTTT | CASSIIDSSMNTEAFF
TRBD1 | TRBJ1-6 | TRBV5-4 | once | TGTGCCAGCAGCTTGCCGACAGGGATCACCCTCCACTTT | CASSLPTGITLHF
. | TRBJ2-1 | TRBV12-5 | . | TGTGCTAGTGGTCCGAGGAACTCCTACAATGAGCAGTTCTTC | CASGPRNSYNEQFF
. | TRBJ2-2 | TRBV5-4 | . | TGTGCCAGCAGCCGCCGGGACGGATCGAACACCGGGGAGCTGTTTTTT | CASSRRDGSNTGELFF
. | TRBJ2-7 | TRBV2 | . | TGTGCCAGCATTCCATCCTTAACATCCTACGAGCAGTACTTC | CASIPSLTSYEQYF
. | TRBJ1-5 | TRBV6-5 | . | TGTGCCAGCAGGTCGAGGGTCAATCAGCCCCAGCATTTT | CASRSRVNQPQHF
. | TRBJ2-5 | TRBV5-4 | . | TGTGCCAGCAGCTTGGCCTTGGCGGGTGCTCTGCAAGAGACCCAGTACTTC | CASSLALAGALQETQYF
TRBD2 | TRBJ2-5 | TRBV3-1/TRBV3-2 | . | TGTGCCAGCAGCCTAGCGGGAGGAGCGACAGAGACCCAGTACTTC | CASSLAGGATETQYF
. | TRBJ1-2 | TRBV25-1 | once | TGTGCCAGCAGTGACCCCAACTCCTACTATGGCTACACCTTC | CASSDPNSYYGYTF
. | TRBJ1-4 | TRBV6-1 | . | TGTGCCAGCAGTGAAAAAGCTTACAGGTTGGAAGAAAAACTGTTTTTT | CASSEKAYRLEEKLFF
. | TRBJ1-2 | TRBV7-9 | . | TGTGCCAGCAGCTCCCGGAGAGGGGACTATGGCTACACCTTC | CASSSRRGDYGYTF
. | TRBJ1-2 | TRBV12-3/TRBV12-4 | . | TGTGCCAGCAGACTCGAGGGGGGCTATGGCTACACCTTC | CASRLEGGYGYTF
TRBD1 | TRBJ1-4 | TRBV29-1 | . | TGCAGCGTTGGGTTCGACGGTCGGACAGGAATAAATGAAAAACTGTTTTTT | CSVGFDGRTGINEKLFF
TRBD2 | TRBJ2-7 | TRBV5-1 | . | TGCGCCAGCGGGGAGGTAGCGGGAGGGATATCCTACGAGCAGTACTTC | CASGEVAGGISYEQYF
TRBD2 | TRBJ2-2 | TRBV5-6 | . | TGTGCCAGCAGCTACACTAGCGGGGGGCCTGTAGGGGAGCTGTTTTTT | CASSYTSGGPVGELFF
TRBD1 | TRBJ1-4 | TRBV29-1 | . | TGCACCGGGAGGGACAGGGACACTGAAAAACTGTTTTTT | CTGRDRDTEKLFF
. | TRBJ1-3 | TRBV7-2 | . | TGTGCCAGCAGCTTAGAGCAAGGGTTTGGAAACACCATATATTTT | CASSLEQGFGNTIYF
. | TRBJ2-1 | TRBV6-5 | . | TGTGCCAGCAGTTTCCAATATGAGCAGTTCTTC | CASSFQYEQFF
TRBD2 | TRBJ2-3 | TRBV3-1/TRBV3-2 | . | TGTGCCAGCAGCCTGATGGGGGGGGCAGATACGCAGTATTTT | CASSLMGGADTQYF
TRBD1 | TRBJ1-1 | TRBV6-5 | . | TGTGCCAGCAGGCGGACAGGGGACACTGAAGCTTTCTTT | CASRRTGDTEAFF
. | TRBJ2-2 | TRBV5-1 | . | TGCGCCAGCAGCTTCCTCATTTCTTCGGCGGGGTGGAACACCGGGGAGCTGTTTTTT | CASSFLISSAGWNTGELFF
. | TRBJ2-5 | TRBV5-1 | . | TGCGCCAGCAGCCCCATCCCTTTGGCGGCCGAAGAGACCCAGTACTTC | CASSPIPLAAEETQYF
. | TRBJ1-5 | TRBV12-3/TRBV12-4 | . | TGTGCCAGCAGGGGGACCGACGCACAGCCCCAGCATTTT | CASRGTDAQPQHF
. | TRBJ1-2 | TRBV20-1 | . | TGCAGTGCCCGGGGGGCTGAAGGCTACACCTTC | CSARGAEGYTF
. | TRBJ1-2 | TRBV12-2 | . | TGTGCAAGTCGCCCCCGGGACTTCTGGGGCTACACCTTC | CASRPRDFWGYTF
. | TRBJ1-1 | TRBV5-4 | . | TGTGCCAGCAGCCGCACCGGACAGTTGGCTTCTGAAGCTTTCTTT | CASSRTGQLASEAFF
. | TRBJ1-4 | TRBV7-2 | once | TGTGCCAGCAGCTTAGGGGCTACAGGGCCTAATGAAAAACTGTTTTTT | CASSLGATGPNEKLFF
. | TRBJ1-2 | TRBV5-1 | . | TGCGCCAGCAGCGAACAGGGTCGAGGCTACACCTTC | CASSEQGRGYTF
. | TRBJ1-1 | TRBV29-1 | . | TGCAGCGTTGTATGGGGGGCTAACACTGAAGCTTTCTTT | CSVVWGANTEAFF
. | TRBJ1-2 | TRBV5-1 | . | TGCGCCAGCAGCTTGGCCGGTGCACCGGACGTTGGTAGTATCTATGGCTACACCTTC | CASSLAGAPDVGSIYGYTF
. | TRBJ2-2 | TRBV25-1 | . | TGTGCCAGCAGTGAGGCCCCGCTCGGGGAGCTGTTTTTT | CASSEAPLGELFF
TRBD1 | TRBJ1-2 | TRBV11-2 | . | TGTGCCAGCAGCTTAGATCCGGGGACAGCCAAGGGCTACACCTTC | CASSLDPGTAKGYTF
TRBD1 | TRBJ2-3 | TRBV12-3/TRBV12-4 | once | TGTGCCAGTGGGGACAGGGCGACAGATACGCAGTATTTT | CASGDRATDTQYF
TRBD2 | TRBJ2-3 | TRBV29-1 | . | TGCAGCGTTGAAGAGACTAGCGGGAGGGGGCAGTATTTT | CSVEETSGRGQYF
TRBD1 | TRBJ1-2 | TRBV5-1 | . | TGCGCCAGCAGCTTGGGGACAGGATATTATGGCTACACCTTC | CASSLGTGYYGYTF
. | TRBJ1-5 | TRBV19 | once | TGTGCCAGTAGTATCGGACTCTCGAGTTATAGCAATCAGCCCCAGCATTTT | CASSIGLSSYSNQPQHF
TRBD2 | TRBJ2-3 | TRBV6-4 | . | TGTGCCAGCAGTGACACTCCGAGCGGGGGAGATACGCAGTATTTT | CASSDTPSGGDTQYF
TRBD1 | TRBJ1-4 | TRBV4-1 | . | TGCGCCAGCAGCCGAGCCGGGACAGGGGATGAAAAACTGTTTTTT | CASSRAGTGDEKLFF
. | TRBJ2-5 | TRBV5-4 | . | TGTGCCAGCAGCCTCCAAGAGACCCAGTACTTC | CASSLQETQYF